This record covers a single TCR beta chain. The PCR employed 60 Vbeta primers together with 13 Jbeta primers. This table comes from immunoSEQ multiplex PCR, and its TCRdb copy is limited to in-frame clones, with some not included. The profile shows approximately 120,000 clones, roughly two thirds of them singletons. These data belong to a study of cytomegalovirus exposure and HLA in healthy donors. This CDR3 is built from 18 residues. Germline V gene data show CDR1 as MGHRA and CDR2 as YSYEKL. Trimming stripped 1 base from V and 2 bases from J, with 15 bases between. This TCR derives from a man aged 40-49 years in good health and CMV-seronegative. Sequenced input: PBMCs. The chain couples TRBV4-1 to TRBJ1-6; D unresolved. The chain's CDR3 is CASSQGGSSGAYNSPLHF. In nucleotides, the CDR3 is TGCGCCAGCAGCCAAGGAGGCAGCTCCGGGGCCTATAATTCACCCCTCCACTTT.